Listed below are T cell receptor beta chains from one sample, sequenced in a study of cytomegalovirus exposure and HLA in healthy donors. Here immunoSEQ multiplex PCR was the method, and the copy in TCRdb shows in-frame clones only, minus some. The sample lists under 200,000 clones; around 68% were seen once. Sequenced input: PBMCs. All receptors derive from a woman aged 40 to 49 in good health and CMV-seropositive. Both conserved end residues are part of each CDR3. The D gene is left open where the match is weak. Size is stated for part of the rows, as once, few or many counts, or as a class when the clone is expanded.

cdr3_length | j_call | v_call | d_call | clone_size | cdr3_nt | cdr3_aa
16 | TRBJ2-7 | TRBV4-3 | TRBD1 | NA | TGCGCCAGCAGCCAAGGGGTAGGACAGGGCTTTTACGAGCAGTACTTC | CASSQGVGQGFYEQYF
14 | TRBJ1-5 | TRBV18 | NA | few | TGTGCCAGCTCACCACTCCTGGGGGCACAGCCCCAGCATTTT | CASSPLLGAQPQHF
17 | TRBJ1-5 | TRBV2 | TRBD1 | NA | TGTGCCAGCAGGGCACGATGGGGACAGGGGAGGAATCAGCCCCAGCATTTT | CASRARWGQGRNQPQHF
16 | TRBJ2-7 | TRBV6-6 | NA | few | TGTGCCAGCAGTTACTTCGGGACACTGAGCTCCTACGAGCAGTACTTC | CASSYFGTLSSYEQYF
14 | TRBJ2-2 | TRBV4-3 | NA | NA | TGCGCCAGCAGCCAAGACGCAGTGACCGGGGAGCTGTTTTTT | CASSQDAVTGELFF
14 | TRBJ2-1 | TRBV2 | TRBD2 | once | TGTGCCAGCACCGAGGGCGGGAGAGAGAATGAGCAGTTCTTC | CASTEGGRENEQFF
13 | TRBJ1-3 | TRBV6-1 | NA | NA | TGTGCCTGCCGACTCGTGTCCGGAAACACCATATATTTT | CACRLVSGNTIYF
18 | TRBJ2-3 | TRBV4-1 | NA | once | TGCGCCAGCAGCCAAGGCGGCAGTTTTAGCGGACTCACAGATACGCAGTATTTT | CASSQGGSFSGLTDTQYF
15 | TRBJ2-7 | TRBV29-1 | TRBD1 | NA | TGCAGCGTTGAACCCGGGACAGGTGCCCGCTACGAGCAGTACTTC | CSVEPGTGARYEQYF
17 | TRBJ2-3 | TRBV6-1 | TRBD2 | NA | TGTGCCAGCAGTGAGCTCGAACTAGCGGGAGAGTCAGATACGCAGTATTTT | CASSELELAGESDTQYF
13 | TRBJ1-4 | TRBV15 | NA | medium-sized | TGTGCCACCAGCAGAGATCGAGATGAAAAACTGTTTTTT | CATSRDRDEKLFF
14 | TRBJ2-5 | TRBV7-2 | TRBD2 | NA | TGTGCCAGCAGCCGTAGCGGGGGGGCGGAGACCCAGTACTTC | CASSRSGGAETQYF
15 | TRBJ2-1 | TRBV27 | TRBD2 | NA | TGTGCCAGCAGTTTGCTAGCGGGAGAGAGGGATGAGCAGTTCTTC | CASSLLAGERDEQFF
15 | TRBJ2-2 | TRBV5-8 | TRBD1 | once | TGTGCCAGCAGCTTTACAGGGGGCGCGACCGGGGAGCTGTTTTTT | CASSFTGGATGELFF
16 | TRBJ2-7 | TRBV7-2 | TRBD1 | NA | TGTGCCAGCAGCGGGGAACAGGGGGCGTTTTTCTACGAGCAGTACTTC | CASSGEQGAFFYEQYF
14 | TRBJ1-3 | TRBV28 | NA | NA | TGTGCCAGCACCCTCTCTATAGATGGAAACACCATATATTTT | CASTLSIDGNTIYF
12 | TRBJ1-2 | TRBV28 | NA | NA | TGTGCCAGCAGTTTTGCCAGGTATGGCTACACCTTC | CASSFARYGYTF
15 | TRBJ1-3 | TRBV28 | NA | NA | TGTGCCAGCAGTTTATGGCGGTATCCTGGAAACACCATATATTTT | CASSLWRYPGNTIYF
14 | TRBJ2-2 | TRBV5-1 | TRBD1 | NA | TGCGCCAGCAGCCTGACAGGGGGCATTGGGGAGCTGTTTTTT | CASSLTGGIGELFF
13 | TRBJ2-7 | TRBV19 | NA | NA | TGTGCCAGTAGTATAATCGAAGGGGGCGAGCAGTACTTC | CASSIIEGGEQYF
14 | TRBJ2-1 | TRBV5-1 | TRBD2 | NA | TGCGCCAGCAGCTTAAGCGGGAGCCTAAATGAGCAGTTCTTC | CASSLSGSLNEQFF
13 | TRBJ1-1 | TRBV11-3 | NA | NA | TGTGCCAGCAGCTTAGCAGGAGGCACTGAAGCTTTCTTT | CASSLAGGTEAFF
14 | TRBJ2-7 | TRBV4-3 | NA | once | TGCGCCAGCAGCCAAGATCGGCAGGGCGACGAGCAGTACTTC | CASSQDRQGDEQYF
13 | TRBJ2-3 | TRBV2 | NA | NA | TGTGCCAGCAGTGATGGGGCAGGAGATACGCAGTATTTT | CASSDGAGDTQYF
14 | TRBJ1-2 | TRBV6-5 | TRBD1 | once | TGTGCCAGCACCACGGGACAGGGGACGGCTGGCTACACCTTC | CASTTGQGTAGYTF
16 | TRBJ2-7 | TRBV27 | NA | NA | TGTGCCAGCAGTTTAAATCCCCCAGGGTATCGCTACGAGCAGTACTTC | CASSLNPPGYRYEQYF
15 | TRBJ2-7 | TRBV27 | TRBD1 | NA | TGTGCCAGCAGTTTATTTGGGGACAGGGGTCCCGAGCAGTACTTC | CASSLFGDRGPEQYF
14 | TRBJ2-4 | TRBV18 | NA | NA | TGTGCCAGCTCACCGTGGGAGGTCAAAAACATTCAGTACTTC | CASSPWEVKNIQYF
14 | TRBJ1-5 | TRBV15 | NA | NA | TGTGCCACCAGCAGAGATCTCGGGGTTCAGCCCCAGCATTTT | CATSRDLGVQPQHF
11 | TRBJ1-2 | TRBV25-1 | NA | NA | TGTGCCAGCTCCACCACGGTCGGCTACACCTTC | CASSTTVGYTF
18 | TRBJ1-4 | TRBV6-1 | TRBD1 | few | TGTGCCAGCAGCGAAACCGGGACAGGGAATCGGGCCTGGGGAAAACTGTTTTTT | CASSETGTGNRAWGKLFF
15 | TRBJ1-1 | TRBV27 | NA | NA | TGTGCCAGCAGTTCGCTAGGGGTGGCGGACACTGAAGCTTTCTTT | CASSSLGVADTEAFF
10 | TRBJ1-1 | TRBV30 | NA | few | TGTGCCTGGAATACGGCTGAAGCTTTCTTT | CAWNTAEAFF
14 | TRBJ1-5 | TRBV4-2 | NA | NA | TGTGCCAGCAGCCAAGAAAGACAAAATCAGCCCCAGCATTTT | CASSQERQNQPQHF
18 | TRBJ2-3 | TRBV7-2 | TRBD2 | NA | TGTGCCAGCAGCCCGGGGACTAGCGGTTCTCCTAGCACAGATACGCAGTATTTT | CASSPGTSGSPSTDTQYF
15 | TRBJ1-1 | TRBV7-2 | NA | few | TGTGCCAGCAGCATCCAGACCTGGACACCCGGAGGGGCTTTCTTT | CASSIQTWTPGGAFF
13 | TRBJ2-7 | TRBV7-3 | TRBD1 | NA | TGTGCCAGCAGCTCAGGACAGGGCCGCGAGCAGTACTTC | CASSSGQGREQYF
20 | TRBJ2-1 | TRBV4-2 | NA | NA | TGTGCCAGCAGCCAAGATTTCGACAGCGCGTTAGGTGGTTGGGACAATGAGCAGTTCTTC | CASSQDFDSALGGWDNEQFF
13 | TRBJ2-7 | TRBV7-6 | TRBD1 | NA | TGTGCCAGCAGCCAGGGACAGGGGGGCGAGCAGTACTTC | CASSQGQGGEQYF
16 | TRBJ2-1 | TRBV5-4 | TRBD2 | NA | TGTGCCAGCAGCTCGAGGCTAGCGGGGGCCTACAATGAGCAGTTCTTC | CASSSRLAGAYNEQFF
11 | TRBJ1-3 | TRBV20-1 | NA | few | TGCAGTGTCGCAGATTCAAACACCATATATTTC | CSVADSNTIYF
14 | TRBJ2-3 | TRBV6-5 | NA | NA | TGTGCCAGCAGCATCGGTCCTCCGTTGGATACGCAGTATTTT | CASSIGPPLDTQYF
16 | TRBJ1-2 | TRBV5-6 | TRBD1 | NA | TGTGCCAGCAGGCAACGGACAGGACACCTTAACTATGGCTACACCTTC | CASRQRTGHLNYGYTF
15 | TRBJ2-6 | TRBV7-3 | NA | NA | TGTGCCAGCAGCCCATCGAGCCCTGGGGCCAACGTCCTGACTTTC | CASSPSSPGANVLTF
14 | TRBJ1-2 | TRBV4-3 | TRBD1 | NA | TGCGCCAGCAGCCAAGGGGACAGGGGCTATGGCTACACCTTC | CASSQGDRGYGYTF
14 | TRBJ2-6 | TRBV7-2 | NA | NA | TGTGCCAGCAGCTTAGGGGGAGGAGCCAACGTCCTGACTTTC | CASSLGGGANVLTF
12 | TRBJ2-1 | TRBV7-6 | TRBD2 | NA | TGTGCCAGCAGCCATAGCGGGAGGGAACCGTTCTTC | CASSHSGREPFF
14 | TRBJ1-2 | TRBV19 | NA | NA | TGTGCCAGTAGTATAAAGGGGCCTAACTATGGCTACACCTTC | CASSIKGPNYGYTF
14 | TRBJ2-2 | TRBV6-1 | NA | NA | TGTGCCAGCAGTGAAGTTGGACTAACCGGGGAGCTGTTTTTT | CASSEVGLTGELFF
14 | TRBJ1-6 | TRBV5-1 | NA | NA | TGCGCCAGCACCCCGGGAGGGTCGCGGTCACCCCTCAACTTT | CASTPGGSRSPLNF
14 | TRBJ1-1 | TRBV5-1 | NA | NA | TGCGCCAGCAGCTTGGTTCCGTCTAACACTGAAGCTTTCTTT | CASSLVPSNTEAFF
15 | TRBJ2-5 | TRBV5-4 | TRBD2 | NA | TGTGCCAGCAGCGGGGATTCTAGCGGCCAAGAGACCCAGTACTTC | CASSGDSSGQETQYF
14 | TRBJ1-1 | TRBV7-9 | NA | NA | TGTGCCAGCAGCTCAGGACAAAGTGACTCTGAAGCTTTCTTT | CASSSGQSDSEAFF
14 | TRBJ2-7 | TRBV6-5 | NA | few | TGTGCCAGCAGTTACTACCTTGGAGAGGGCGAGCAGTACTTC | CASSYYLGEGEQYF
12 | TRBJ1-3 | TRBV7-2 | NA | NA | TGTGCCAGCAGCCCCGCGGGTGGCACCATATATTTT | CASSPAGGTIYF
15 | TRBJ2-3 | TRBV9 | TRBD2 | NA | TGTGCCAGCAGCACCGGGGGGGGGCAGGCAGATACGCAGTATTTT | CASSTGGGQADTQYF
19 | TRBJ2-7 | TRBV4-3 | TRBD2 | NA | TGCGCCAGCAGCCGAAGACTGTTGCCCGGGACTAGCGGTAACTACGAGCAGTACTTC | CASSRRLLPGTSGNYEQYF
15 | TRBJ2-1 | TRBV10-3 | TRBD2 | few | TGTGCCATCAGAACAGCGGGGAGCTCCTACAATGAGCAGTTCTTC | CAIRTAGSSYNEQFF
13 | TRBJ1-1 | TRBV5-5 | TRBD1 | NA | TGTGCCAGCAGCTCCCAGGGGGACACTGAAGCTTTCTTT | CASSSQGDTEAFF